This passage covers 18 T cell receptor beta chains from one sample sequenced in a study of shared clonotypes between healthy human individuals. Repertoires were generated with immunoSEQ multiplex PCR, while TCRdb's copy carries only in-frame clones and drops some. This table has under 600,000 clones, 75% to 80% appearing once. Sequenced input: PBMCs. Receptors were obtained from a woman in her forties in good health. Some clones in this sample may be carry-over from other donors' samples.

The chain has TRBV7-6 and TRBJ1-5; 7 positions match TRBD1. This CDR3 spans 17 amino acids. From germline, CDR1 is SGHVS and CDR2 FNYEAQ. With V trimmed by 4 bases and J by 3 bases, 12 bases remained unmatched. CDR3 loop: CASSSASGTAYNQPQHF. CDR3 bases: TGTGCCAGCAGCTCGGCCTCTGGGACAGCTTACAATCAGCCCCAGCATTTT.

This chain connects TRBV6-1 to TRBJ1-2; D gene ambiguous. The germline V and J ends were trimmed by 1 base and 2 bases, with 8 bases remaining between them. CDR1 MNHNS and CDR2 SASEGT come from the germline V gene. The CDR3 contains 14 residues. CDR3 bases: TGTGCCAGCAGTGAAGGACCAGTAAACTATGGCTACACCTTC. Translation: CASSEGPVNYGYTF.

The chain recombines TRBV15 with TRBJ2-2, with a possible D match to TRBD2 (6 bases). The CDR3 contains 13 residues. V was trimmed by 8 bases and J by 1 base, leaving 8 bases between them. The germline gives CDR1 LNHNV, CDR2 YYDKDF (reference sequence). DNA of the CDR3: TGTGCCACCTTGCGGGAGAACACCGGGGAGCTGTTTTTT. It is translated as CATLRENTGELFF.

V is TRBV11-2 and J is TRBJ2-3, with D possibly TRBD2 on 6 matching bases. Germline V lookup: CDR1 SGHAT, CDR2 FQNNGV. V was pared by 2 bases and J by 2 bases, with 8 bases between. The CDR3 covers 14 residues. The CDR3 coding sequence is TGTGCCAGCAGCTTACGGGAGTACACAGATACGCAGTATTTT. Protein sequence: CASSLREYTDTQYF.

J is TRBJ1-2 and V is TRBV27, with a tentative D call TRBD1 (5 bases). Germline CDR1 and CDR2: MNHEY and SMNVEV (reference sequence). The CDR3 spans 16 residues. V lost 5 bases and J 2 bases, leaving 18 bases between the germline ends. CDR3 amino acids: CASSRDGITQNYGYTF. For the CDR3, the DNA is TGTGCCAGCAGTCGGGACGGAATAACGCAAAACTATGGCTACACCTTC.

This clone has only one observation. The rearrangement joins TRBV7-9 to TRBJ2-3, with 8 positions matching TRBD1. The germline gives CDR1 SEHNR, CDR2 FQNEAQ (reference sequence). J was trimmed by 4 bases and V by 1 base; bases with no gene match: 7. CDR3 length: 16 amino acids. Here the CDR3 DNA reads TGTGCCAGCAGCTTAGTCTCGACAGGGGAGTCAGATACGCAGTATTTT. Translating it yields CASSLVSTGESDTQYF.

The rearrangement uses TRBV29-1 and TRBJ2-7, with 11 bases identical to TRBD1. The germline CDR1 and CDR2 sequences are SQVTM and ANQGSEA. With 4 bases clipped from V and 2 bases from J, the junction kept 1 base outside the gene matches. The length of the CDR3 is 13 residues. DNA of the CDR3: TGCAGCGTTGGGGGACAGGGGGCCTACGAGCAGTACTTC. This gives the protein CSVGGQGAYEQYF.

The chain combines TRBV7-9 with TRBJ2-3, with 16 positions matching TRBD2. In germline, CDR1 is SEHNR, CDR2 FQNEAQ (reference sequence). CDR3 length equals 16 residues. Trimming at V came to 4 bases and at J to 6 bases, leaving 4 bases not matched to a gene. The CDR3 protein is CASSSGLAGGRDTQYF. The CDR3 DNA reads as TGTGCCAGCAGCTCGGGACTAGCGGGAGGGAGGGATACGCAGTATTTT.

The chain couples TRBV30 to TRBJ1-5; D remains unclear. The V gene lost 3 bases and the J gene lost 2 bases, with 11 bases spanning the gap. CDR1 is GTSNPN, CDR2 SVGIG, per germline (reference sequence). This CDR3 is built from 14 residues. CDR3 sequence (DNA): TGTGCCTGGAGAGGCGCAGGAGGCAATCAGCCCCAGCATTTT. Translating it yields CAWRGAGGNQPQHF.

The chain has TRBV19 and TRBJ2-7; TRBD2 agrees at 7 bases. This CDR3 region has 16 residues. Trimming removed 5 bases from V and 0 bases from J; junction bases left unmatched: 10. Germline lookup yields CDR1 LNHDA and CDR2 SQIVND (reference sequence). The CDR3 sequence: CASSHTGTKSSYEQYF. CDR3 DNA sequence: TGTGCCAGTAGTCACACCGGGACTAAATCCTCCTACGAGCAGTACTTC.

The chain uses TRBV19 and TRBJ2-1; 11 bases align to TRBD2. The trim removed 6 bases at V and 4 bases at J, leaving 2 bases unmatched. The CDR3 consists of 14 residues. Per the germline V gene, CDR1 is LNHDA and CDR2 is SQIVND (reference sequence). CDR3 in amino acids: CASRGTSGYNEQFF. CDR3 bases: TGTGCCAGTAGAGGGACTAGCGGATACAATGAGCAGTTCTTC.

This chain joins TRBV5-1 and TRBJ2-2; tentatively, D is TRBD1 (6 bases). Trimming stripped 4 bases from V and 0 bases from J, with 10 bases between. The CDR3 is made up of 15 amino acids. CDR1 and CDR2 from the germline V gene are SGHRS and YFSETQ. Here the CDR3 DNA reads TGCGCCAGCAGCCCAGGGGCTGCGAACACCGGGGAGCTGTTTTTT. Residues: CASSPGAANTGELFF.

Concerning this clone itself: Compared with germline, one end of the junction differs, possibly owing to a read error. CDR3 sequence: CASSLGLANRETQYF. The CDR3 DNA is TGTGCCAGCAGTTTAGGACTAGCAAATCGAGAGACCCAGTACTTC. The V call is TRBV7-9, the J call TRBJ2-5, with TRBD2 matching over 8 bases. This CDR3 has 15 amino acids. Germline CDR1 SEHNR, CDR2 FQNEAQ (reference sequence).

This chain links TRBV7-9 with TRBJ2-1, with TRBD2 identical over 10 bases. V shed 0 bases, J shed 6 bases, and the junction held 11 bases outside the gene matches. CDR1 and CDR2 from the germline V gene are SEHNR and FQNEAQ (reference sequence). The CDR3 consists of 18 residues. The CDR3 bases are TGTGCCAGCAGCTTAGCGTGGTCTAGCGGGAGTAGTATCAATGAGCAGTTCTTC. It translates to CASSLAWSSGSSINEQFF.

The chain employs TRBV19 and TRBJ1-1, with TRBD1 as a possible D gene (5 bases). The CDR3 is 14 amino acids. The V and J ends lost 7 bases and 7 bases respectively, with 19 bases between them. Looked up from germline, CDR1 is LNHDA and CDR2 is SQIVND (reference sequence). In DNA, the CDR3 is TGTGCCAGTAAACCCAGGGACGGATCAGATGAAGCTTTCTTT. Protein product: CASKPRDGSDEAFF.

The V gene is TRBV7-2, the J gene TRBJ2-5, with D possibly matching TRBD1 (5 bases). This CDR3 comprises 14 residues. CDR1 and CDR2 from the germline V gene are SGHTA and FQGNSA. Between the trimmed V and J ends, which lost 3 bases and 1 base, there was a span of 9 bases. The CDR3 nucleotides read TGTGCCAGCAGCTTTGTTAGGGGCCAAGAGACCCAGTACTTC. Protein product: CASSFVRGQETQYF.

Turning to this clone: The junction does not match germline at one end; this may be a read error. The rearrangement links TRBV4-3 to TRBJ2-2; D possibly uses TRBD1 or TRBD2 (6 bases each). CDR1 LGHNA and CDR2 YSLEER come from the germline V gene. The CDR3 contains 13 residues. CDR3 region: CASSRELEGGLFF. The DNA of the CDR3 is TGCGCCAGCAGCCGGGAACTGGAGGGGGGGCTGTTTTTT.

This chain links TRBV7-8 with TRBJ1-1; no definite D call. Trimming took 3 bases from V and 7 from J, leaving 6 bases between them. This CDR3 has 11 amino acids. Germline V CDR1 and CDR2: SGHVS, FQNEAQ. Here the CDR3 DNA reads TGTGCCAGCAGCTTCGGTGGTGAAGCTTTCTTT. It codes for CASSFGGEAFF.